These 25 T cell receptor beta chains came from one sample sequenced in a study of OX40 agonist ivuxolimab in advanced cancers. TCRdb's copy holds only in-frame clones and misses some; the assay was immunoSEQ multiplex PCR. Of 7,900 or so clones in the sample, around three quarters are singletons; the top ten hold about 25%. Sample: CD4+ or CD8+ T cells sorted from blood, taken in a trial of the OX40 agonist ivuxolimab. The receptor set was obtained from an adult with an advanced solid tumor such as melanoma, head and neck, liver or kidney cancer.

The V gene is TRBV5-6, the J gene TRBJ2-2; 12 bases are a match to TRBD2. This CDR3 contains 16 residues. Per the germline V gene, CDR1 is SGHDT and CDR2 is YYEEEE. Trimming cost V 0 bases and J 5 bases; bases outside gene matches: 2. CDR3 sequence: CASSLELAGGTGELFF. The DNA for the CDR3 is TGTGCCAGCAGCTTGGAGCTAGCGGGAGGGACCGGGGAGCTGTTTTTT. Full variable domain (remainder filled in from reference TRBV5-6 and TRBJ2-2): DAGVTQSPTHLIKTRGQQVTLRCSPKSGHDTVSWYQQALGQGPQFIFQYYEEEERQRGNFPDRFSGHQFPNYSSELNVNALLLGDSALYLCASSLELAGGTGELFFGEGSRLTVL.

J is TRBJ1-5 and V is TRBV11-1; D call uncertain. This CDR3 comprises 16 residues. The V and J ends lost 4 bases and 0 bases respectively, with 13 bases between them. Germline loops: CDR1 SGHAT, CDR2 FQDESV (reference sequence). In DNA, the CDR3 is TGTGCCAGCAGCTCGACCCTAATGAATAGCAATCAGCCCCAGCATTTT. Translation: CASSSTLMNSNQPQHF.

V and J are TRBV2 and TRBJ2-3; maybe TRBD2 (6 bases). There are 15 residues in the CDR3. Trimming stripped 2 bases from V and 4 bases from J, with 13 bases between. Germline CDR1 is SNHLY and CDR2 is FYNNEI. CDR3 coding DNA: TGTGCCAGCAGTGAATCTCGGGGGTACGCAGATACGCAGTATTTT. Protein sequence: CASSESRGYADTQYF.

This clone has a single count. The CDR3 region is CASSADINYGYTF. In DNA form, the CDR3 reads TGCGCCAGCAGTGCTGACATTAACTATGGCTACACCTTC. The chain employs TRBV10-1 and TRBJ1-2; no clear D gene. This CDR3 contains 13 residues. Trimming shortened V by 4 bases and J by 1 base, and 7 bases separated the two germline ends. Germline assignment: CDR1 WNHNN and CDR2 SYGVQD (reference sequence).

This clone showed up just a few times. The chain has TRBV28 and TRBJ2-5; TRBD2 matches 9 bases. Germline assignment: CDR1 MDHEN and CDR2 SYDVKM. V was clipped by 7 bases and J by 2 bases; unmatched bases: 5. The CDR3 contains 14 residues. Here the CDR3 DNA reads TGTGCCAGCAAATTCCTAGCGGGACAAGAGACCCAGTACTTC. Translating it yields CASKFLAGQETQYF.

V is TRBV11-2 and J is TRBJ1-5; D not certain. The CDR3 is 13 amino acids. The germline V gene encodes CDR1 SGHAT and CDR2 FQNNGV. V dropped 6 bases and J dropped 3 bases, with 9 bases sitting between them. The CDR3 nucleotides read TGTGCCAGCAGTTTGGGTTACAATCAGCCCCAGCATTTT. This sequence encodes CASSLGYNQPQHF.

The V call is TRBV19, the J call TRBJ2-2; 8 bases fit TRBD2. CDR1 is LNHDA and CDR2 is SQIVND in the germline V gene (reference sequence). This CDR3 is 20 amino acids long. The ends lost 2 bases at V and 1 base at J; junction bases unmatched: 15. Here the CDR3 reads CASSIPEWGRGGLNTGELFF. The CDR3 DNA sequence: TGTGCCAGTAGTATACCCGAATGGGGTCGGGGGGGATTGAACACCGGGGAGCTGTTTTTT.

The chain is built from TRBV19 and TRBJ1-1, with TRBD1 matching 9 bases. Trimming at V came to 3 bases and at J to 7 bases, leaving 3 bases not matched to a gene. The CDR3 sequence is 13 residues long. The germline gives CDR1 LNHDA, CDR2 SQIVND (reference sequence). The CDR3 DNA is TGTGCCAGTAGTATTGGGACAGGGATTGAAGCTTTCTTT. This gives the protein CASSIGTGIEAFF.

The genes are TRBV13 and TRBJ2-1; D call uncertain. The germline V gene has CDR1 PRHDT and CDR2 FYEKMQ (reference sequence). V was clipped by 4 bases and J by 4 bases, with 11 bases between them. CDR3 size: 14 residues. CDR3 DNA sequence: TGTGCCAGCAGCTCGACGCGGCTGTACAATGAGCAGTTCTTC. As protein: CASSSTRLYNEQFF.

The V and J genes are TRBV4-3 and TRBJ2-5; unclear D gene. The V gene's germline CDR1 is LGHNA and CDR2 YSLEER. The CDR3 consists of 11 residues. The ends were cut back, 0 bases at V and 4 bases at J, with 0 bases in the middle. CDR3 nucleotides: TGCGCCAGCAGCCAAGAAGAGACCCAGTACTTC. It specifies CASSQEETQYF.

The V gene is TRBV5-1, the J gene TRBJ1-1; the match to TRBD1 covers 7 bases. V was pared by 5 bases and J by 5 bases, with 9 bases of the junction left unmatched. This CDR3 region has 14 residues. Germline CDR1 and CDR2: SGHRS and YFSETQ. The CDR3 reads CASSWTGEETEAFF. The CDR3 region has the DNA TGCGCCAGCAGTTGGACAGGAGAGGAGACTGAAGCTTTCTTT.

This clone was detected a few times. The chain couples TRBV29-1 to TRBJ2-3; 10 nucleotides align to TRBD2. Germline CDR1 SQVTM, CDR2 ANQGSEA. The CDR3 runs 14 residues. Unmatched junction bases numbered 5, after V lost 6 bases and J lost 2 bases. CDR3 sequence (DNA): TGCAGCGTCGTTAGCGGGAGGAACACAGATACGCAGTATTTT. Protein sequence: CSVVSGRNTDTQYF.

This chain connects TRBV19 to TRBJ2-6, with D perhaps matching TRBD1 (6 bases). The germline CDR1 and CDR2 sequences are LNHDA and SQIVND (reference sequence). The CDR3 totals 21 residues. V was cut by 2 bases and J by 3 bases, with 26 bases left in between. The DNA for the CDR3 is TGTGCCAGTAGTATAATGTTACCGGGACAAGTCTTTTCGGGTGGGGCCAACGTCCTGACTTTC. It is translated as CASSIMLPGQVFSGGANVLTF. The variable domain in full, completed from reference TRBV19 and TRBJ2-6, reads DGGITQSPKYLFRKEGQNVTLSCEQNLNHDAMYWYRQDPGQGLRLIYYSQIVNDFQKGDIAEGYSVSREKKESFPLTVTSAQKNPTAFYLCASSIMLPGQVFSGGANVLTFGAGSRLTVL.

V gene TRBV28 combines with J gene TRBJ1-4; D not resolved. Trimming removed 1 base at V and 11 bases at J, with 14 bases between. Looked up from germline, CDR1 is MDHEN and CDR2 is SYDVKM. The CDR3 runs to 14 residues. This CDR3 reads CASSLSWVFSKLFF. The CDR3 DNA follows: TGTGCCAGCAGTTTATCCTGGGTGTTTTCGAAACTGTTTTTT. Together with reference TRBV28 and TRBJ1-4, the CDR3 gives the full variable domain: DVKVTQSSRYLVKRTGEKVFLECVQDMDHENMFWYRQDPGLGLRLIYFSYDVKMKEKGDIPEGYSVSREKKERFSLILESASTNQTSMYLCASSLSWVFSKLFFGSGTQLSVL.

The chain links TRBV4-1 to TRBJ2-1; D is unclear. CDR3 size: 14 residues. Trimming removed 4 bases from V and 1 base from J, with 8 bases in between. Germline V gene data show CDR1 as MGHRA and CDR2 as YSYEKL. The CDR3 is CASSPFESYNEQFF. Written as DNA, the CDR3 is TGCGCCAGCAGCCCCTTCGAGTCCTACAATGAGCAGTTCTTC.

Concerning this clone: Sequence at one end of the junction differs from germline and may be a read error. This rearrangement joins TRBV5-4 to TRBJ1-4; a possible D gene is TRBD1 (6 bases). The CDR3 covers 16 residues. Looked up from germline, CDR1 is SGHNT and CDR2 is YYREEE (reference sequence). The CDR3 protein is CASSQLLTGAHEKLFF. The CDR3 nucleotides read TGCGCCAGCAGCCAGTTGTTGACAGGCGCGCATGAAAAACTGTTTTTT.

The gene calls are TRBV7-9 and TRBJ1-1, with D tentatively TRBD1 (6 bases). V lost 10 bases, J lost 1 base, and 16 bases lay in between. Germline CDR1 and CDR2: SEHNR and FQNEAQ (reference sequence). The length of the CDR3 is 14 residues. This CDR3 is CATNGGAWNTEAFF. The CDR3 DNA is TGTGCCACCAACGGGGGGGCTTGGAACACTGAAGCTTTCTTT.

The chain combines TRBV28 with TRBJ1-1; weak D call: TRBD1 (6 bases). V lost 7 bases to trimming and J lost 6 bases, with 15 bases between them. This CDR3 is built from 13 residues. Germline V gives CDR1 MDHEN, CDR2 SYDVKM. The chain's CDR3 is CASIIQGFSEAFF. DNA of the CDR3: TGTGCCAGCATCATACAGGGTTTTTCTGAAGCTTTCTTT.

The genes are TRBV6-6 and TRBJ2-1, with a weak D call TRBD2 (5 bases). Germline CDR1 MNHNY, CDR2 SVGAGI (reference sequence). The CDR3 is 11 amino acids. V lost 4 bases and J lost 9, with 7 bases in between. CDR3 region: CASSSGIEQFF. The CDR3 DNA sequence: TGTGCCAGCAGTTCGGGGATTGAGCAGTTCTTC.

The chain carries TRBV6-5 and TRBJ2-3; 8 bases are a match to TRBD2. Germline V gene sequence: CDR1 MNHEY, CDR2 SVGAGI. This CDR3 region has 16 residues. Trimming cost V 0 bases and J 10 bases; bases outside gene matches: 12. The CDR3 DNA reads TGTGCCAGCAGTTACTCCCCCTGGACTAGCTTAGGTCCGCAGTATTTT. Translation gives CASSYSPWTSLGPQYF.

This clone has a single count. This chain links TRBV2 with TRBJ2-7; perhaps TRBD2 as D (7 bases). CDR1 and CDR2 from the germline V gene are SNHLY and FYNNEI. This CDR3 has 13 amino acids. The ends were cut back, 3 bases at V and 5 bases at J, with 11 bases in the middle. CDR3 DNA: TGTGCCAGCAGTGAGGCGGGGGCCCACGAGCAGTACTTC. Its translation is CASSEAGAHEQYF. The entire variable domain, with the rest obtained from reference TRBV2 and TRBJ2-7, is as follows: EPEVTQTPSHQVTQMGQEVILRCVPISNHLYFYWYRQILGQKVEFLVSFYNNEISEKSEIFDDQFSVERPDGSNFTLKIRSTKLEDSAMYFCASSEAGAHEQYFGPGTRLTVT.

The J gene is TRBJ1-2, the V gene TRBV5-1; the D gene is possibly TRBD1 (5 bases). Trimming left V 4 bases short and J 6 bases short, with 19 bases between. The CDR3 covers 15 residues. Germline CDR1 reads SGHRS; CDR2 reads YFSETQ. The CDR3, as DNA: TGCGCCAGCAGCCGAACCTTGGCACCGACAGATGGCTACACCTTC. Translating gives CASSRTLAPTDGYTF.

This rearrangement joins TRBV6-5 to TRBJ2-7; unclear D gene. This CDR3 has 11 residues. V was cut by 4 bases and J by 2 bases, with 3 bases left in between. The germline gives CDR1 MNHEY, CDR2 SVGAGI. The DNA of the CDR3 is TGTGCCAGCAGTTTTGCCTACGAGCAGTACTTC. This gives the protein CASSFAYEQYF.

The V gene is TRBV9, the J gene TRBJ2-7; D is unclear. This CDR3 has 14 residues. In germline, CDR1 is SGDLS, CDR2 YYNGEE. With 0 bases removed from V and 2 bases from J, the gap between germline ends came to 9 bases. The CDR3 sequence: CASSVGAGAYEQYF. DNA of the CDR3: TGTGCCAGCAGCGTAGGCGCAGGCGCCTACGAGCAGTACTTC.

The genes are TRBV12-5 and TRBJ2-1, with 7 bases fitting TRBD1. Germline CDR1 LGHNT, CDR2 FRNRAP. V lost 6 bases, J lost 2 bases, and 7 bases stayed unmatched. The CDR3 totals 15 residues. The CDR3 reads CASGSMGQTYNEQFF. CDR3 DNA: TGTGCTAGTGGGTCAATGGGACAGACCTACAATGAGCAGTTCTTC.